The clone carrying this T cell receptor beta chain was counted a few times. The antigen is undetermined. This sample is drawn from a study of cytomegalovirus exposure and HLA in healthy donors. Study-level background: As an earlier analysis found, 150 million to 200 million T cells yielded 100 million to 130 million unique TCR beta sequences. Broader study findings: In vitro assays verified that a few CMV-associated chains recognized CMV antigens specifically. Reportedly, fewer N-insertions than the approximately 700-donor mean appeared in an Asian-associated ancestry cluster in a later analysis.

The CDR3 covers 14 residues. The ends were cut back, 7 bases at V and 2 bases at J, with 15 bases in the middle. CDR1 is MNHEY, CDR2 SMNVEV, per germline (reference sequence). PCR primers comprised 60 Vbeta and 13 Jbeta primers. Per the original data handling: In a later analysis, some 80 million unique TCR beta chains included roughly 11 million shared by two or more donors. Method: immunoSEQ multiplex PCR; TCRdb's copy keeps in-frame clones and lacks some. Clone size and V and J calls were adopted from that table, with D and trimming inferred from the DNA. The sample shows roughly 200,000 clones, approximately 11% of them seen only once.

The V gene is TRBV27, the J gene TRBJ2-7, with D tentatively TRBD2 (7 bases). Material: PBMCs. The clonotype comes from a man between 50 and 59 years old in good health and CMV-seropositive. The CDR3 is CASNLGGPAYEQYF. As DNA, the CDR3 is TGTGCCAGCAACCTCGGGGGGCCCGCCTACGAGCAGTACTTC.